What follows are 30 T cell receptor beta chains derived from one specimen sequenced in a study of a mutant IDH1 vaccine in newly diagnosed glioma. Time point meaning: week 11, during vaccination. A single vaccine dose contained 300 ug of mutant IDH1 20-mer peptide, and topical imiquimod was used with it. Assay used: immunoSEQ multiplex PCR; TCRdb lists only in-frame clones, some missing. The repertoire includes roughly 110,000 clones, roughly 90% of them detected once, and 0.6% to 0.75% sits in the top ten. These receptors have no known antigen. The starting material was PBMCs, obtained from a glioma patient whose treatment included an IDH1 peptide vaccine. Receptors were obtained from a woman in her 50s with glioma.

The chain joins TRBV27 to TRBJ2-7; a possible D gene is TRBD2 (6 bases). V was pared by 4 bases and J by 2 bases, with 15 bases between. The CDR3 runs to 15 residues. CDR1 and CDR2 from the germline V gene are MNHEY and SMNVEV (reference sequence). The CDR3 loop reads CASSSVLAPTYEQYF. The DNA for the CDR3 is TGTGCCAGCAGTTCCGTTCTAGCGCCAACCTACGAGCAGTACTTC.

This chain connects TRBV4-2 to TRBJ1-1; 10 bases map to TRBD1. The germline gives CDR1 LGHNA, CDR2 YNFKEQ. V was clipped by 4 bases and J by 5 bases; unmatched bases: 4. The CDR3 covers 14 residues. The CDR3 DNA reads TGTGCCAGCAGCCGAGGGACAGGGGAAACTGAAGCTTTCTTT. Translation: CASSRGTGETEAFF.

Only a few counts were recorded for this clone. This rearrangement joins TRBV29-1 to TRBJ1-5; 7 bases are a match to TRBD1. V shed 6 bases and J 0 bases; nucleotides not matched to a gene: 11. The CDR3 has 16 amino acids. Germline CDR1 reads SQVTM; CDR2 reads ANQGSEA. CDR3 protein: CSVPPPTGDSNQPQHF. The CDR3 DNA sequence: TGCAGCGTGCCCCCACCCACAGGGGATAGCAATCAGCCCCAGCATTTT.

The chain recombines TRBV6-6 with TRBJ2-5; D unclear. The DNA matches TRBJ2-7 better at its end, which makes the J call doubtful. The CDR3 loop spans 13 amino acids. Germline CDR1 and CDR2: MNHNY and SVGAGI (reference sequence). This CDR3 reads CASSYARSYEQYF. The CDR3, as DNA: TGTGCCAGCAGTTATGCGAGGTCCTACGAGCAGTACTTC.

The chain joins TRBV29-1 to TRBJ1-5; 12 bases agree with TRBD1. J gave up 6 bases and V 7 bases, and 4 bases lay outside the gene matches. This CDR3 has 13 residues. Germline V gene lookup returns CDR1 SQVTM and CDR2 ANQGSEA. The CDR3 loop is CSAGTGGSQPQHF. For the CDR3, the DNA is TGCAGCGCCGGGACAGGGGGCTCTCAGCCCCAGCATTTT.

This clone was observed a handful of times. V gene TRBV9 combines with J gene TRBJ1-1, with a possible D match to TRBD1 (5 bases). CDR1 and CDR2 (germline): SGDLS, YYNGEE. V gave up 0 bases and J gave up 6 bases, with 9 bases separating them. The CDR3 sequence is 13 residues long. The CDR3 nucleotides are TGTGCCAGCAGCGTAGACCGGGACTCTGAAGCTTTCTTT. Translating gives CASSVDRDSEAFF.

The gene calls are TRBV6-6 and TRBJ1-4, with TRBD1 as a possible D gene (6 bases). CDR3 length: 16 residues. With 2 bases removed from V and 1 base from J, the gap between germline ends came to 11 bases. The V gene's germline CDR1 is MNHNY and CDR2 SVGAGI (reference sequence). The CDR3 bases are TGTGCCAGCAGTTACACCACAGGGATAACTAATGAAAAACTGTTTTTT. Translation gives CASSYTTGITNEKLFF.

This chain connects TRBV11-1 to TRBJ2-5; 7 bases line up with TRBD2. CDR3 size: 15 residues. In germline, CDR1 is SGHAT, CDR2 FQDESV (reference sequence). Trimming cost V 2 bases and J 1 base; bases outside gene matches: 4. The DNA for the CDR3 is TGTGCCAGCAGCTTATCAGGCGGGGGCCAAGAGACCCAGTACTTC. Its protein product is CASSLSGGGQETQYF.

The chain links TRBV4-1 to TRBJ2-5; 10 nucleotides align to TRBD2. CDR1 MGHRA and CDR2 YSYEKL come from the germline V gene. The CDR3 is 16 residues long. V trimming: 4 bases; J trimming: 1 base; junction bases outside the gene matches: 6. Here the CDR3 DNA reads TGCGCCAGCAGCCCGGCAGGACTAGCGGCCCAAGAGACCCAGTACTTC. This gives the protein CASSPAGLAAQETQYF.

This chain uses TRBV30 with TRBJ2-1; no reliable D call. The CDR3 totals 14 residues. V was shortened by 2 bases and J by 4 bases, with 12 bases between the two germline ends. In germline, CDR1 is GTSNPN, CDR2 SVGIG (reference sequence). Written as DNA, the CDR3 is TGTGCCTGGAGTCTGGGGTCTACATACAATGAGCAGTTCTTC. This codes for CAWSLGSTYNEQFF.

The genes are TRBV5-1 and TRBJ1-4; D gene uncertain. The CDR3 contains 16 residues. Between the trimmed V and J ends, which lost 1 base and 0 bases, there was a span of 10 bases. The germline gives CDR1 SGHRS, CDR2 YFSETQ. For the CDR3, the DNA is TGCGCCAGCAGCTTGAGTGGTAGAGCAACTAATGAAAAACTGTTTTTT. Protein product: CASSLSGRATNEKLFF.

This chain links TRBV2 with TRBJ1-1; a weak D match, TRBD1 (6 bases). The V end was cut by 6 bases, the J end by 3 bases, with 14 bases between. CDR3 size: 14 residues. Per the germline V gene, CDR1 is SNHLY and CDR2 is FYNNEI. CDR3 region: CASRNRESDTEAFF. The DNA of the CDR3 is TGTGCCAGCAGGAACAGGGAATCGGACACTGAAGCTTTCTTT.

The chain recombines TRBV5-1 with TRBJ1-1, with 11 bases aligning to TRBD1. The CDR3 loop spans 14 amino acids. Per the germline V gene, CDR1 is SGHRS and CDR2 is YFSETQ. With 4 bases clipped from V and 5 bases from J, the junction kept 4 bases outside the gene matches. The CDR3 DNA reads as TGCGCCAGCAGCGCAGGGACAGGGGGTACTGAAGCTTTCTTT. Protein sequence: CASSAGTGGTEAFF. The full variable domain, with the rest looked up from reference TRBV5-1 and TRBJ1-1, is KAGVTQTPRYLIKTRGQQVTLSCSPISGHRSVSWYQQTPGQGLQFLFEYFSETQRNKGNFPGRFSGRQFSNSRSEMNVSTLELGDSALYLCASSAGTGGTEAFFGQGTRLTVV.

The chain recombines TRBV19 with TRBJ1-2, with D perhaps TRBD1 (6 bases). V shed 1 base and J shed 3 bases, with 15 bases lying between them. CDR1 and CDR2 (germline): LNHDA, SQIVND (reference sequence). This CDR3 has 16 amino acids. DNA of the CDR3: TGTGCCAGTAGTATAGTAGGCAGGGGCGCCCACTATGGCTACACCTTC. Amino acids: CASSIVGRGAHYGYTF.

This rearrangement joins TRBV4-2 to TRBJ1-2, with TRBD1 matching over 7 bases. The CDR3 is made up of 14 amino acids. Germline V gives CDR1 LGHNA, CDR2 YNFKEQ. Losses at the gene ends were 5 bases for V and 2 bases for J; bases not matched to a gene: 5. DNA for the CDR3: TGTGCCAGCAGCGAAGGGACAGAGAACTATGGCTACACCTTC. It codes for CASSEGTENYGYTF.

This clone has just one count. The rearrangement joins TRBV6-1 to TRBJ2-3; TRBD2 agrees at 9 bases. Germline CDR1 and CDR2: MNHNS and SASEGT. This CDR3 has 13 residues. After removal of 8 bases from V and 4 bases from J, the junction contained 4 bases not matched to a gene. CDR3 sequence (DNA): TGTGCCAGCGGCGGGAGGGCCGCAGATACGCAGTATTTT. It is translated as CASGGRAADTQYF.

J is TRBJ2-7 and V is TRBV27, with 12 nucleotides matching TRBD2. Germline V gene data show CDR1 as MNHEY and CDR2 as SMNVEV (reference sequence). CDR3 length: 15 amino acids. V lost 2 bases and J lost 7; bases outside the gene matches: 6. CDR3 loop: CASSLRTSGIGEQYF. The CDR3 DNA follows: TGTGCCAGCAGTTTAAGGACTAGCGGGATTGGGGAGCAGTACTTC.

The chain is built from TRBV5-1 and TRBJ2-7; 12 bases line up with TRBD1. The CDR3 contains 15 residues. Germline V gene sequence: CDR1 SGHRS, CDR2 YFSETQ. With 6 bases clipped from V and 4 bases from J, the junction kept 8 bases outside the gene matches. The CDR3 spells CASIPGTGGAYEQYF. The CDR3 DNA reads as TGCGCCAGCATCCCCGGGACAGGGGGCGCGTACGAGCAGTACTTC.

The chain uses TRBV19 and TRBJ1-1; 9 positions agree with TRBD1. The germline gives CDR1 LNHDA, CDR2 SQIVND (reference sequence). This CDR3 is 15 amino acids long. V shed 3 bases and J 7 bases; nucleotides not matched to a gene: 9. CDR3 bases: TGTGCCAGTAGTATTCCGACAGGGGGTAGGCGTGAAGCTTTCTTT. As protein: CASSIPTGGRREAFF.

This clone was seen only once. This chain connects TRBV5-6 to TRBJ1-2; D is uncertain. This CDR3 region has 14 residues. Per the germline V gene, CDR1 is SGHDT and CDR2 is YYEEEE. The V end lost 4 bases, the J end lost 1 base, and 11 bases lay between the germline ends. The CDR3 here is CASSPRYFNYGYTF. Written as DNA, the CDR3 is TGTGCCAGCAGCCCCAGGTACTTTAACTATGGCTACACCTTC.

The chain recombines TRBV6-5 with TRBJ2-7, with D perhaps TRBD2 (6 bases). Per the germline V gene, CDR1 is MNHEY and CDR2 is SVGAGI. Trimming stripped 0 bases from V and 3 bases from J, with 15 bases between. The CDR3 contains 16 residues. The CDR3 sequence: CASSYSVSGLSYEQYF. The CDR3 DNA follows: TGTGCCAGCAGTTACTCCGTTTCGGGACTCAGCTACGAGCAGTACTTC.

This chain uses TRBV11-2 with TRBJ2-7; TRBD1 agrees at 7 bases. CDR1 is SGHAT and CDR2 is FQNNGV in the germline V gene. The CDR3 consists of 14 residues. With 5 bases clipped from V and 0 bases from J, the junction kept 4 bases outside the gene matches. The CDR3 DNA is TGTGCCAGCAGCCCCAGGACAGGCTCCTACGAGCAGTACTTC. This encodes CASSPRTGSYEQYF.

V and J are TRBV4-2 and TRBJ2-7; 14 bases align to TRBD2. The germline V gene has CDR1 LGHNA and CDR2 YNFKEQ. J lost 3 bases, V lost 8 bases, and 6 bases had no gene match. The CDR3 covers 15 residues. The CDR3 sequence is CASGLAGGAGYEQYF. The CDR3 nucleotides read TGTGCCAGCGGACTAGCGGGAGGTGCGGGCTACGAGCAGTACTTC.

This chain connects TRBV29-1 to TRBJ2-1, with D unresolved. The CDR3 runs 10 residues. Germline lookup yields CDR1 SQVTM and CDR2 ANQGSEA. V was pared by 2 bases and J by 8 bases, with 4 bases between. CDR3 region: CSVERHEQFF. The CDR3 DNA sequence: TGCAGCGTTGAACGACATGAGCAGTTCTTC.

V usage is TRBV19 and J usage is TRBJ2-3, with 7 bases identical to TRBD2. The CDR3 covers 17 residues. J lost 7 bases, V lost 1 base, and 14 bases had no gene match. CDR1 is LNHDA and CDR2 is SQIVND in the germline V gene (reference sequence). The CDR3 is CASSIALSGGSSHTQYF. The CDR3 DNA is TGTGCCAGTAGTATAGCTTTGTCAGGCGGGAGTTCGCATACGCAGTATTTT.

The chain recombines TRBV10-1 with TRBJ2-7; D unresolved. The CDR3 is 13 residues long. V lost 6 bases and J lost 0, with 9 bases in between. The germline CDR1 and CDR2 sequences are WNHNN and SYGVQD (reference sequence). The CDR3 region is CASSGPPSYEQYF. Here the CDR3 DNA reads TGCGCCAGCAGCGGGCCCCCCTCCTACGAGCAGTACTTC.

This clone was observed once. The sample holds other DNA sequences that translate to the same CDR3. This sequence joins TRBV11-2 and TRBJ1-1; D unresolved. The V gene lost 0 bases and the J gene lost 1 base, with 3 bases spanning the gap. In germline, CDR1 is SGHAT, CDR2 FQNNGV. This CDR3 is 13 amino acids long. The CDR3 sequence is CASSLDPNTEAFF. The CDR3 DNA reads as TGTGCCAGCAGCTTAGACCCGAACACTGAAGCTTTCTTT.

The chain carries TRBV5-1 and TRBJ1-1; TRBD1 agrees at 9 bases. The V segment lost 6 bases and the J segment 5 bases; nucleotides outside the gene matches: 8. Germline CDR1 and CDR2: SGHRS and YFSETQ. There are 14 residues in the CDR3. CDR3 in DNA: TGCGCCAGCACCCTACAGGGGGCGAGGACTGAAGCTTTCTTT. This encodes CASTLQGARTEAFF.

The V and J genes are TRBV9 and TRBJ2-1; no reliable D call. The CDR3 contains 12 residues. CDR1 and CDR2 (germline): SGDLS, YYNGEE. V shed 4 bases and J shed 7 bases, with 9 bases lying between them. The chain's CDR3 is CASSPTENEQFF. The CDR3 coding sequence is TGTGCCAGCAGCCCCACCGAGAATGAGCAGTTCTTC.

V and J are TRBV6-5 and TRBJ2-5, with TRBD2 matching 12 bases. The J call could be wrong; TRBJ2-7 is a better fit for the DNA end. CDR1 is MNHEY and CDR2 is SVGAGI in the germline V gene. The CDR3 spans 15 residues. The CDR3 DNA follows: TGTGCCAGCAGCGGACTAGCGGGACCCTACTACGAGCAGTACTTC. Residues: CASSGLAGPYYEQYF.